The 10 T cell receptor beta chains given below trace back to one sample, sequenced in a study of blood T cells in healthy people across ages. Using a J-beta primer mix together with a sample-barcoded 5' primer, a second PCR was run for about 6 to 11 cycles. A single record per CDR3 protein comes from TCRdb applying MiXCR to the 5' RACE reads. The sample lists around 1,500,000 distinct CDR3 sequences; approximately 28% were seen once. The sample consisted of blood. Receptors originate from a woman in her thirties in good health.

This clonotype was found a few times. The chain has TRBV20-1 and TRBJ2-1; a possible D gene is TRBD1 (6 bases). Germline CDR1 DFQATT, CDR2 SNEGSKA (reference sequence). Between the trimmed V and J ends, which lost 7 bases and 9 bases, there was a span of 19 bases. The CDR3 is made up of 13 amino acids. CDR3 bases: TGCAGTGTGGTAGCAGGGGCGGTTGGTGAGCAGTTCTTC. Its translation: CSVVAGAVGEQFF.

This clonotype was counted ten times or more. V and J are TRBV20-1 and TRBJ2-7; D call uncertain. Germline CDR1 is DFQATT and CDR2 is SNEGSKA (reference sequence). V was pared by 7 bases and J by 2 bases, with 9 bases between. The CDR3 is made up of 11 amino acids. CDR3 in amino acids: CSVKGPYEQYF. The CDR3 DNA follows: TGCAGTGTCAAGGGCCCCTACGAGCAGTACTTC.

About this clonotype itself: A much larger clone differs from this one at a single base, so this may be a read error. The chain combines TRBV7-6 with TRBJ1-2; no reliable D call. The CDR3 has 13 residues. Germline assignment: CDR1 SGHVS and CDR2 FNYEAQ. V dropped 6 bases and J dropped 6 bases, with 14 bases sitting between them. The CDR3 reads CASSRDYSHGYTF. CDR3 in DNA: TGTGCCAGCAGTCGCGACTATTCCCATGGCTACACCTTC.

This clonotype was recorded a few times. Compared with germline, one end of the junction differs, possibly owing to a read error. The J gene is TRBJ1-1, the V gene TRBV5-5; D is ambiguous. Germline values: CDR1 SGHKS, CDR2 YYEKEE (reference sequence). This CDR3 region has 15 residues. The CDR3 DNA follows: TGTGCCAGCAGCTTGGGTTGGCGGTTGAACGCTGAAGCTTTCTTT. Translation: CASSLGWRLNAEAFF.

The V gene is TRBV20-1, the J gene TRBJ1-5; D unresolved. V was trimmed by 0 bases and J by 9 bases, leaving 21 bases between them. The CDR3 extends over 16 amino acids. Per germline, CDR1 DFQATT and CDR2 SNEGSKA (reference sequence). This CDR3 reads CSARDQTLGNLSPQHF. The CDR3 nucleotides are TGCAGTGCTAGAGATCAGACATTGGGGAATCTGTCGCCCCAGCATTTT.

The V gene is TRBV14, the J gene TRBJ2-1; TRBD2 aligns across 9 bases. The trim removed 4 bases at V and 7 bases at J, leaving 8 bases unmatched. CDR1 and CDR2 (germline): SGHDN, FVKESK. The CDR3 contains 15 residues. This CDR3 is CASSRRRGGLNEQFF. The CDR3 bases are TGTGCCAGCAGCCGGAGGCGGGGGGGCCTTAATGAGCAGTTCTTC.

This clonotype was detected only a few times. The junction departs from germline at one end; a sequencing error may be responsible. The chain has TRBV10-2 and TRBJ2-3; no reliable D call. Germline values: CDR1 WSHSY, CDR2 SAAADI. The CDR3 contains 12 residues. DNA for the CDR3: TGCACCAGCAGCGCATTCTCAGATACGCAGTATTTT. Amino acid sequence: CTSSAFSDTQYF.

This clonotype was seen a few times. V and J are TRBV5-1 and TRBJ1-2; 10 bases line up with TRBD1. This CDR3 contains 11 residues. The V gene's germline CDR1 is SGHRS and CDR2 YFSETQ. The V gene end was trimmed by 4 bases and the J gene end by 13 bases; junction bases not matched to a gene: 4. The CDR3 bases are TGCGCCAGCAGCAACGACAGGGGGCTCACCTTC. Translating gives CASSNDRGLTF.

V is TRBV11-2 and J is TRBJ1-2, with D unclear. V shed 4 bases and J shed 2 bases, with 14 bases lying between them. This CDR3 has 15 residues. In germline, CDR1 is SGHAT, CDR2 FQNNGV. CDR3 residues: CASSSRLGVNYGYTF. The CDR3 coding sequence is TGTGCCAGCAGCTCCCGGTTGGGTGTGAACTATGGCTACACCTTC. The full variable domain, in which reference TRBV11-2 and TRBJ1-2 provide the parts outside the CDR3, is EAGVAQSPRYKIIEKRQSVAFWCNPISGHATLYWYQQILGQGPKLLIQFQNNGVVDDSQLPKDRFSAERLKGVDSTLKIQPAKLEDSAVYLCASSSRLGVNYGYTFGSGTRLTVV.

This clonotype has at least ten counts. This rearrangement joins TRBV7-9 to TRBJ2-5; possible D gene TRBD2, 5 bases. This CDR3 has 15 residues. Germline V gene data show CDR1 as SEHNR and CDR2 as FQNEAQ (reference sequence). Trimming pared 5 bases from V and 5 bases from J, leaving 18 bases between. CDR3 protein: CASSPSPPSSETQYF. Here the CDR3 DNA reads TGTGCCAGCAGCCCCAGCCCCCCTAGCAGTGAGACCCAGTACTTC.